The TCR beta chain under discussion was sequenced for a study of T cell repertoires in cytomegalovirus infection. About the study: It can be stated that public TCR beta signatures indicated CMV infection as well as a matching HLA type. The study's findings and limits: Carriage of CMV together with the relevant HLA was identifiable through cumulative public TCR beta family frequency. What dominated the ex vivo response were HLA-C-restricted CMV-specific TCR beta clonotypes.

The V gene end was trimmed by 4 bases and the J gene end by 4 bases; junction bases not matched to a gene: 7. The CDR3 spans 14 residues. The germline V gene encodes CDR1 DFQATT and CDR2 SNEGSKA (reference sequence). TCRdb reprocessed the reads via MiXCR and lists one record per CDR3 protein. Of 150,000 to 200,000 distinct CDR3 sequences listed, roughly 9% are singletons. In its sample, this clonotype was seen many times. Its antigen is still unknown. This TCR came from a human donor in good health (CMV status not recorded). Some clones in this sample may be carry-over from other donors' samples. The sample consisted of PBMCs. The J gene is TRBJ2-4, the V gene TRBV20-1; 7 nucleotides align to TRBD1. CDR3 protein: CSANPDRVKNIQYF. The CDR3, as DNA: TGCAGTGCTAATCCAGACAGGGTGAAAAACATTCAGTACTTC.